The rows below give T cell receptor beta chains drawn from one sample of a study of blood T cell repertoires in COVID-19. Profiled with immunoSEQ multiplex PCR; TCRdb holds only in-frame clones, not every one. Of roughly 300,000 clones in the sample, about 86% were seen once. Sequenced input: peripheral blood. The origin of the receptors is a woman aged 45 to 65 with acute or convalescent COVID-19. The conserved cysteine and the conserved F or W are not part of the CDR3 here. Clone size, where shown, is once, few, many, or a class for clones that have expanded.

abundance	v_gene	CDR3aa
NA	TRBV7-3	ASSGSGGTDTQY
NA	TRBV18	ASSTLAGGGEQY
NA	TRBV27	ASSLSAGYDTEAF
NA	TRBV7-9	ASSSGGAMGGYT
NA	TRBV10-3	AIKSRSLDYGYT
NA	TRBV15	ATSRDPAQQETQY
NA	TRBV29-1	SVEGPTSGSSYNEQF
NA	TRBV19	ASSFLGGRTEAF
NA	TRBV12-5	ASGSGQSNYQPQH
NA	TRBV7-3	ASSLGPWEETQY
NA	TRBV7-9	AGSFGQGSGEQY
NA	TRBV28	ASSLGQGRNTEAF
NA	TRBV30	AWTRDTGNTIY
NA	TRBV18	ATGGVLNTEAF
NA	TRBV28	ASSLWGTGSATNEKLF
NA	TRBV10-3	AISGLGGYEQF
NA	TRBV7-2	ASSTRQANQPQH
NA	TRBV30	AWNLGGGSSYNEQF
NA	TRBV28	ASSFIASPYNEQF
NA	TRBV10-1	ASSEQLAGTGGELF
few	TRBV10-1	ASRQAPNTGELF
NA	TRBV18	ASSLPGDQPQH
NA	TRBV11-3	ASSLTGAHNIQY
NA	TRBV6-4	ASSDRGSGKDTQY
NA	TRBV27	ASSCWTGFLLFH
NA	TRBV9	ASTHGGDNGYT
NA	TRBV5-1	ASSEGLPRNEQF